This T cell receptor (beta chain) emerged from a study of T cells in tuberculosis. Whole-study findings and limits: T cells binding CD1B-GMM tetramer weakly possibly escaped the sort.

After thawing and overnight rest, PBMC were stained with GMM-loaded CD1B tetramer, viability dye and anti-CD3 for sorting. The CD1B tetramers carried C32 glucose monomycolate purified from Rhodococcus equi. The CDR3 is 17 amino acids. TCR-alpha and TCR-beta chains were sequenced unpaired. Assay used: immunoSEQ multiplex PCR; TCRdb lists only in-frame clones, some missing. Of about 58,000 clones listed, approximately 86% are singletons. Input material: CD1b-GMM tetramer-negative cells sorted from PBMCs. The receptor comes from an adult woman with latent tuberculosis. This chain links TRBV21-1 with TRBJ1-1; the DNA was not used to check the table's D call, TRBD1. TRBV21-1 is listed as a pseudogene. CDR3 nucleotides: TGTGCCAGCAGCAATCTCTTGAGGGACAGGCAGAACACTGAAGCTTTCTTT. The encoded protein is CASSNLLRDRQNTEAFF.